A single sample is the source of the 8 T cell receptor beta chains below, sequenced in a study of cytomegalovirus exposure and HLA in healthy donors (dated by TCRdb to 2017 to 2019). Libraries were constructed by the immunoSEQ multiplex PCR assay. TCRdb took this table from immuneACCESS and kept in-frame rearrangements with V and J called. Such tables lack part of the clones; where checked against another copy, unresolved V genes explain under half of the gap, and the rest is unexplained. The sample table lists over 150,000 clones, roughly nine tenths of them with a count of one. The ten biggest clones cover roughly 5.7% of the sample. The sequenced sample consisted of PBMCs. The origin of the receptors is a woman in her thirties in good health and CMV-seronegative.

The J gene is TRBJ1-1, the V gene TRBV2; 9 bases agree with TRBD1. The V gene's germline CDR1 is SNHLY and CDR2 FYNNEI. This CDR3 region has 14 residues. The V gene end was trimmed by 7 bases and the J gene end by 5 bases; junction bases not matched to a gene: 8. DNA of the CDR3: TGTGCCAGCAAAGATCGGGACAGGGTTACTGAAGCTTTCTTT. Protein sequence: CASKDRDRVTEAFF.

This chain joins TRBV6-5 and TRBJ2-7; tentative D call: TRBD1 (6 bases). The germline V gene encodes CDR1 MNHEY and CDR2 SVGAGI. The CDR3 covers 13 residues. With 4 bases removed from V and 7 bases from J, the gap between germline ends came to 14 bases. The CDR3 DNA follows: TGTGCCAGCAGTTCCGACAGGCGGCGTGAGCAGTACTTC. It translates to CASSSDRRREQYF.

This clone occurred a few times. The rearrangement links TRBV20-1 to TRBJ1-1; TRBD1 might be the D (6 bases). Germline V CDR1 and CDR2: DFQATT, SNEGSKA (reference sequence). CDR3 length: 11 residues. The germline V and J ends were trimmed by 3 bases and 7 bases, with 9 bases remaining between them. The CDR3 DNA reads as TGCAGTGCTAGTAGGGGGTTTGAAGCTTTCTTT. Translated: CSASRGFEAFF.

The V gene is TRBV7-6, the J gene TRBJ1-1; D ambiguous. CDR1 SGHVS and CDR2 FNYEAQ come from the germline V gene. The V and J ends lost 3 bases and 3 bases respectively, with 8 bases between them. The CDR3 contains 13 residues. The CDR3 loop is CASSFMTDTEAFF. DNA for the CDR3: TGTGCCAGCAGCTTTATGACGGACACTGAAGCTTTCTTT.

V usage is TRBV27 and J usage is TRBJ1-5; no firm D call. From germline, CDR1 is MNHEY and CDR2 SMNVEV (reference sequence). This CDR3 spans 14 amino acids. Trimming stripped 8 bases from V and 0 bases from J, with 11 bases between. The CDR3 DNA reads as TGTGCCAGCGGACCGAAGTATAGCAATCAGCCCCAGCATTTT. Its translation is CASGPKYSNQPQHF.

V usage is TRBV5-6 and J usage is TRBJ2-3; 8 nucleotides agree with TRBD2. This CDR3 has 15 residues. J lost 2 bases, V lost 7 bases, and 9 bases had no gene match. Germline V gives CDR1 SGHDT, CDR2 YYEEEE. The CDR3 loop is CASHTISGVTDTQYF. The CDR3 DNA reads as TGTGCCAGCCACACCATTAGCGGGGTCACAGATACGCAGTATTTT. Full variable domain (outside the CDR3, taken from reference TRBV5-6 and TRBJ2-3): DAGVTQSPTHLIKTRGQQVTLRCSPKSGHDTVSWYQQALGQGPQFIFQYYEEEERQRGNFPDRFSGHQFPNYSSELNVNALLLGDSALYLCASHTISGVTDTQYFGPGTRLTVL.

The gene calls are TRBV9 and TRBJ2-1, with 7 bases matching TRBD1. The CDR3 covers 15 residues. Germline CDR1 SGDLS, CDR2 YYNGEE. The V gene end was trimmed by 3 bases and the J gene end by 1 base; junction bases not matched to a gene: 4. The CDR3 here is CASSADRVSYNEQFF. CDR3 nucleotides: TGTGCCAGCAGCGCCGACAGGGTTTCCTACAATGAGCAGTTCTTC.

This clone showed up just once. The chain recombines TRBV10-3 with TRBJ1-4; the match to TRBD1 covers 8 bases. The CDR3 runs 14 residues. The germline CDR1 and CDR2 sequences are ENHRY and SYGVKD. V shed 2 bases and J 8 bases; nucleotides not matched to a gene: 4. The CDR3 DNA is TGTGCCATCAGTGAGGGACAGGGCGGGGAAAAACTGTTTTTT. It is translated as CAISEGQGGEKLFF.